Below, 27 T cell receptor beta chains from the same sample are listed, as sequenced in a study of shared clonotypes between healthy human individuals. The data were produced by immunoSEQ multiplex PCR, yet TCRdb's version contains in-frame clones alone and is incomplete. The table lists approximately 1,000,000 clones, around 82% of them singletons, with approximately 0.5% in the top ten. Sample: memory CD4+ T cells from PBMCs. Subset of the sample: CD45RA-negative fraction. The receptors were sampled from a man between 18 and 29 years old in good health. Some clones in this sample may be carry-over from other donors' samples.

The CDR3 DNA reads as TGTGCCAGCAGCTTCTCTGGGCAGTTCACTGAAGCTTTCTTT. Amino acid sequence: CASSFSGQFTEAFF. This sequence joins TRBV7-8 and TRBJ1-1; unclear D gene. V lost 3 bases and J lost 4, with 12 bases in between. The CDR3 extends over 14 amino acids. The germline V gene encodes CDR1 SGHVS and CDR2 FQNEAQ.

This clone was detected only a few times. The V call is TRBV6-1, the J call TRBJ1-1; no definite D call. With 6 bases removed from V and 8 bases from J, the gap between germline ends came to 16 bases. The CDR3 covers 13 residues. The germline gives CDR1 MNHNS, CDR2 SASEGT. CDR3 in amino acids: CASSETLGREAFF. The CDR3 region has the DNA TGTGCCAGCAGCGAAACGCTAGGCAGGGAAGCTTTCTTT.

This clone was counted many times. The same CDR3 arises from other DNA sequences in this sample as well. V and J are TRBV4-2 and TRBJ2-7; D gene ambiguous. Trimming took 2 bases from V and 0 from J, leaving 8 bases between them. Germline V lookup: CDR1 LGHNA, CDR2 YNFKEQ. The CDR3 has 14 amino acids. The CDR3 bases are TGTGCCAGCAGCCAACTGGGGTCCTCCTACGAGCAGTACTTC. Translation gives CASSQLGSSYEQYF.

The V and J genes are TRBV5-1 and TRBJ2-3, with 14 positions matching TRBD2. Looked up from germline, CDR1 is SGHRS and CDR2 is YFSETQ. The ends lost 6 bases at V and 6 bases at J; junction bases unmatched: 3. There are 14 residues in the CDR3. In nucleotides, the CDR3 is TGCGCCAGCAAGGGACTAGCGGGAGAGGATACGCAGTATTTT. It is translated as CASKGLAGEDTQYF.

The rearrangement joins TRBV5-1 to TRBJ2-1; D is unclear. This CDR3 is 15 amino acids long. Germline CDR1 reads SGHRS; CDR2 reads YFSETQ. Trimming removed 0 bases at V and 5 bases at J, with 12 bases between. In DNA form, the CDR3 reads TGCGCCAGCAGCTTGGAGGGTCGGGCAGACAATGAGCAGTTCTTC. Translated: CASSLEGRADNEQFF.

V gene TRBV11-2 combines with J gene TRBJ1-2; D may be TRBD1 (6 bases). This CDR3 has 13 residues. CDR1 is SGHAT and CDR2 is FQNNGV in the germline V gene. V was shortened by 5 bases and J by 6 bases, with 13 bases between the two germline ends. Here the CDR3 reads CASSPRRGHGYTF. CDR3 nucleotide sequence: TGTGCCAGCAGCCCCCGCAGGGGCCATGGCTACACCTTC.

The V call is TRBV11-2, the J call TRBJ2-3; D perhaps matches TRBD2 (5 bases). The CDR3 sequence is 12 residues long. Deletions cut 4 bases from V and 8 bases from J, with 10 bases between. Germline CDR1 reads SGHAT; CDR2 reads FQNNGV. The CDR3 spells CASSSLRGTQYF. As DNA, the CDR3 is TGTGCCAGCAGCTCCCTCCGGGGTACGCAGTATTTT.

The table lists this clone with a count of one. The chain carries TRBV18 and TRBJ2-3; D is unclear. The ends were cut back, 0 bases at V and 5 bases at J, with 6 bases in the middle. This CDR3 comprises 13 residues. Looked up from germline, CDR1 is KGHSH and CDR2 is LQKENI. In nucleotides, the CDR3 is TGTGCCAGCTCACCACCCGCTGGAGATACGCAGTATTTT. Translated: CASSPPAGDTQYF.

This clone was seen only a few times. The CDR3 loop is CASSSPGTDDNYGYTF. The CDR3 nucleotides are TGTGCCAGCAGCTCTCCCGGGACAGACGATAACTATGGCTACACCTTC. The J gene is TRBJ1-2, the V gene TRBV5-4, with 7 bases aligning to TRBD1. CDR1 is SGHNT, CDR2 YYREEE, per germline (reference sequence). The CDR3 totals 16 residues. The J segment lost 1 base and the V segment lost 3 bases, leaving 9 bases of the junction unmatched.

The rearrangement links TRBV27 to TRBJ2-7; D is unresolved. The CDR3 has 14 amino acids. The germline CDR1 and CDR2 sequences are MNHEY and SMNVEV (reference sequence). The V end was cut by 4 bases, the J end by 0 bases, with 10 bases between. The CDR3 coding sequence is TGTGCCAGCAGTTCCCGGGTCCTCTCCTACGAGCAGTACTTC. Protein product: CASSSRVLSYEQYF.

The chain employs TRBV9 and TRBJ1-2; 8 nucleotides match TRBD1. Trimming took 5 bases from V and 8 from J; bases not matched to a gene: 14. The length of the CDR3 is 15 residues. Germline V lookup: CDR1 SGDLS, CDR2 YYNGEE. Here the CDR3 reads CASSAGHQGAGGYTF. CDR3 nucleotide sequence: TGTGCCAGCAGTGCGGGCCACCAGGGGGCGGGCGGCTACACCTTC. The full variable domain, its missing parts supplied by reference TRBV9 and TRBJ1-2, is DSGVTQTPKHLITATGQRVTLRCSPRSGDLSVYWYQQSLDQGLQFLIQYYNGEERAKGNILERFSAQQFPDLHSELNLSSLELGDSALYFCASSAGHQGAGGYTFGSGTRLTVV.

The V and J genes are TRBV18 and TRBJ2-2; 8 bases line up with TRBD2. Germline CDR1 KGHSH, CDR2 LQKENI. This CDR3 has 15 residues. The V segment lost 2 bases and the J segment 6 bases; nucleotides outside the gene matches: 5. The CDR3 region has the DNA TGTGCCAGCTCACCAATTGCGGGAGGCGCCGGGGAGCTGTTTTTT. It translates to CASSPIAGGAGELFF.

This clone showed up just once. The chain employs TRBV10-3 and TRBJ1-1; a weak D match, TRBD1 (6 bases). V lost 4 bases and J lost 3, with 15 bases in between. Per the germline V gene, CDR1 is ENHRY and CDR2 is SYGVKD. The CDR3 covers 15 residues. CDR3 nucleotide sequence: TGTGCCATCAGTGGGGGGCGAGGGAGGGACACTGAAGCTTTCTTT. Protein: CAISGGRGRDTEAFF.

In the case of this clone: Other DNA sequences within the sample encode an identical CDR3. The V gene is TRBV28, the J gene TRBJ2-1; D is possibly TRBD1 or TRBD2 (5 bases each). The V end was cut by 8 bases, the J end by 0 bases, with 14 bases between. CDR1 and CDR2 from the germline V gene are MDHEN and SYDVKM. The CDR3 runs 15 residues. CDR3 DNA: TGTGCCAGCGTACGGGGCGGCAGCTCCTACAATGAGCAGTTCTTC. As protein: CASVRGGSSYNEQFF.

The rearrangement links TRBV5-1 to TRBJ2-5, with 9 bases identical to TRBD1. Germline CDR1 is SGHRS and CDR2 is YFSETQ. Trimming removed 6 bases from V and 2 bases from J; junction bases left unmatched: 5. The CDR3 is made up of 14 amino acids. CDR3 protein: CASNPDRGQETQYF. The CDR3 DNA reads TGCGCCAGCAACCCCGACAGGGGGCAAGAGACCCAGTACTTC.

The chain couples TRBV28 to TRBJ2-3; TRBD2 aligns across 9 bases. V shed 7 bases and J 0 bases; nucleotides not matched to a gene: 8. CDR3 length: 16 residues. The germline gives CDR1 MDHEN, CDR2 SYDVKM. For the CDR3, the DNA is TGTGCCAGCAAGACTAGCGGTATACCGAGCACAGATACGCAGTATTTT. Translating it yields CASKTSGIPSTDTQYF.

This chain connects TRBV4-3 to TRBJ2-3; TRBD2 matches 9 bases. With 0 bases clipped from V and 3 bases from J, the junction kept 10 bases outside the gene matches. Germline CDR1 and CDR2: LGHNA and YSLEER. This CDR3 spans 18 amino acids. The chain's CDR3 is CASSQDWGSGSRTDTQYF. The DNA for the CDR3 is TGCGCCAGCAGCCAAGATTGGGGTAGCGGGAGTAGGACAGATACGCAGTATTTT.

This clone showed up just a few times. This chain's CDR3 is CASSLELAGFYEQYF. In nucleotides, the CDR3 is TGCGCCAGCAGCTTGGAATTAGCGGGTTTCTACGAGCAGTACTTC. The rearrangement links TRBV5-1 to TRBJ2-7, with 7 nucleotides matching TRBD2. Trimming removed 0 bases from V and 3 bases from J; junction bases left unmatched: 6. This CDR3 is built from 15 residues. From germline, CDR1 is SGHRS and CDR2 YFSETQ.

This chain connects TRBV18 to TRBJ2-2; D tentatively fits TRBD1 or TRBD2 (5 bases each). Germline values: CDR1 KGHSH, CDR2 LQKENI. The CDR3 loop spans 16 amino acids. Trimming shortened V by 3 bases and J by 6 bases, and 17 bases separated the two germline ends. The CDR3: CASSPRGPYGPGELFF. The CDR3 nucleotides are TGTGCCAGCTCACCGAGGGGACCGTACGGGCCCGGGGAGCTGTTTTTT.

This clone was observed once. The rearrangement links TRBV19 to TRBJ1-1, with 10 bases fitting TRBD1. V shed 5 bases and J 2 bases; nucleotides not matched to a gene: 8. The CDR3 is made up of 16 amino acids. The germline gives CDR1 LNHDA, CDR2 SQIVND (reference sequence). The CDR3 DNA is TGTGCCAGTAGTTTTCTCCGGACAGGGGGTAACACTGAAGCTTTCTTT. It translates to CASSFLRTGGNTEAFF.

The rearrangement links TRBV19 to TRBJ2-3, with TRBD2 matching 8 bases. The length of the CDR3 is 17 residues. Germline trimming cut 3 bases from V and 2 bases from J; bases unmatched to any gene: 10. Germline values: CDR1 LNHDA, CDR2 SQIVND (reference sequence). In nucleotides, the CDR3 is TGTGCCAGTAGTATGCGCTCCGGGAGGGTCGTCACAGATACGCAGTATTTT. Translating gives CASSMRSGRVVTDTQYF.

This clone was observed a single time. V gene TRBV6-1 combines with J gene TRBJ2-7; D is unclear. V lost 5 bases to trimming and J lost 2 bases, with 4 bases between them. Germline V lookup: CDR1 MNHNS, CDR2 SASEGT. This CDR3 spans 11 amino acids. Written as DNA, the CDR3 is TGTGCCAGCAGTAAAACCTACGAGCAGTACTTC. Translation gives CASSKTYEQYF.

This chain connects TRBV27 to TRBJ2-5, with D perhaps TRBD1 (5 bases). Germline assignment: CDR1 MNHEY and CDR2 SMNVEV (reference sequence). The CDR3 length is 13 residues. Between the trimmed V and J ends, which lost 4 bases and 4 bases, there was a span of 10 bases. CDR3 loop: CASSWQGAETQYF. The DNA for the CDR3 is TGTGCCAGCAGTTGGCAGGGCGCAGAGACCCAGTACTTC.

This clone has a single count. The chain is built from TRBV15 and TRBJ2-7, with D unclear. Germline CDR1 and CDR2: LNHNV and YYDKDF (reference sequence). The CDR3 length is 15 residues. Trimming pared 1 base from V and 6 bases from J, leaving 16 bases between. The CDR3 loop reads CATSRGSVRMGEQYF. DNA for the CDR3: TGTGCCACCAGCAGAGGATCGGTCAGGATGGGCGAGCAGTACTTC.

V gene TRBV5-1 combines with J gene TRBJ2-4; D is perhaps TRBD1 (5 bases). Germline V lookup: CDR1 SGHRS, CDR2 YFSETQ. Trimming removed 2 bases at V and 1 base at J, with 16 bases between. CDR3 length equals 17 residues. CDR3 residues: CASSFGSDTLAKNIQYF. The DNA of the CDR3 is TGCGCCAGCAGCTTTGGGTCGGACACCTTGGCCAAAAACATTCAGTACTTC.

The chain carries TRBV7-9 and TRBJ1-2, with D maybe TRBD1 (6 bases). The CDR3 runs to 13 residues. V lost 7 bases, J lost 4 bases, and 13 bases lay in between. Germline lookup yields CDR1 SEHNR and CDR2 FQNEAQ (reference sequence). DNA of the CDR3: TGTGCCAGCACCCGACAGGTTGGCTATGGCTACACCTTC. It is translated as CASTRQVGYGYTF.

This clone showed up just once. The rearrangement joins TRBV9 to TRBJ2-7; 10 bases map to TRBD1. The CDR3 totals 15 residues. V shed 4 bases and J 0 bases; nucleotides not matched to a gene: 4. CDR1 and CDR2 from the germline V gene are SGDLS and YYNGEE. The CDR3 DNA reads TGTGCCAGCAGCTCCGGGACAGGGGTCTCCTACGAGCAGTACTTC. It specifies CASSSGTGVSYEQYF.